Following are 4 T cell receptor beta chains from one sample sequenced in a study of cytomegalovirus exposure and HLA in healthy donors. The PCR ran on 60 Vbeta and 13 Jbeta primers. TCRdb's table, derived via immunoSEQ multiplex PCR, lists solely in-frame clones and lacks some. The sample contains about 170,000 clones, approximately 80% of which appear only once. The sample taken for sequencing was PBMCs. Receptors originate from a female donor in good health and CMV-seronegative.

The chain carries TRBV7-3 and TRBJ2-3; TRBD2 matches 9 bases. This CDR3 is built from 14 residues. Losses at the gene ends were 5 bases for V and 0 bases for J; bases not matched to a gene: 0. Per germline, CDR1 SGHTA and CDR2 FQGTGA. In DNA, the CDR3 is TGTGCCAGCAGCACTAGCGGGAGCACAGATACGCAGTATTTT. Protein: CASSTSGSTDTQYF.

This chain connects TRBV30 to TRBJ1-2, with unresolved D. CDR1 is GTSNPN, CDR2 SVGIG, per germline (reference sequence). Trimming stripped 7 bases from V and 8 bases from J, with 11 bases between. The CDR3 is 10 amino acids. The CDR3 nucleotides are TGTGCCTTTCGAAGAGGCGGCTACACCTTC. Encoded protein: CAFRRGGYTF.

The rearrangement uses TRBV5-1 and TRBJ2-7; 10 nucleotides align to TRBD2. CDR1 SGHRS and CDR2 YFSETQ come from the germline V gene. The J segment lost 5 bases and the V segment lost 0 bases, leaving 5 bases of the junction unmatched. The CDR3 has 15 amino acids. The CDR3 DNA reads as TGCGCCAGCAGCTTGGAGCTAGCGGGAGCTAACGAGCAGTACTTC. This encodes CASSLELAGANEQYF.

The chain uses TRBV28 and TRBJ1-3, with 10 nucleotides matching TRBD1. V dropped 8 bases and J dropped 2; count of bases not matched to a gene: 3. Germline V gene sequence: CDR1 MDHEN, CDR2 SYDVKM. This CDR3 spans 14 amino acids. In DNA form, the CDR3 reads TGTGCCAGCCTAGACAGGGGGCCTGGAAACACCATATATTTT. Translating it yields CASLDRGPGNTIYF.